Below are 10 T cell receptor beta chains sequenced from a single sample in a study of beta chain features in type 1 diabetes. Whole-study findings and limits: When Type 1 diabetes patients were examined, their TCRB CDR3s proved moderately but significantly shorter in all four CD4+ subsets.

These receptors' targets are unknown. The entirety of the isolated RNA underwent reverse transcription, so expressed TCRB transcripts were sequenced. Assay used: immunoSEQ multiplex PCR; TCRdb lists only in-frame clones, some missing. The repertoire holds 500,000 to 800,000 clones, with roughly an eighth as singletons. Sequencing was carried out using naive CD4+ T cells from blood. These receptors all come from a man aged 30 to 45 with type 1 diabetes.

This clone was picked up a small number of times. The V call is TRBV29-1, the J call TRBJ2-7; no firm D call. This CDR3 spans 13 amino acids. In germline, CDR1 is SQVTM, CDR2 ANQGSEA. V lost 7 bases and J 0 bases, leaving 13 bases between the germline ends. The CDR3 loop is CSASKPSSYEQYF. In DNA form, the CDR3 reads TGCAGCGCGTCTAAACCAAGCTCCTACGAGCAGTACTTC.

The chain has TRBV30 and TRBJ2-3; D possibly corresponds to TRBD1 (6 bases). The germline gives CDR1 GTSNPN, CDR2 SVGIG (reference sequence). The CDR3 totals 13 residues. V was trimmed by 3 bases and J by 4 bases, leaving 11 bases between them. This chain's CDR3 is CAWRAAGADTQYF. The CDR3 region has the DNA TGTGCCTGGAGGGCCGCAGGGGCAGATACGCAGTATTTT.

Only a few counts were recorded for this clone. This chain connects TRBV6-5 to TRBJ1-6; D perhaps matches TRBD1 (6 bases). Trimming cost V 3 bases and J 7 bases, with 10 bases left between them. The germline V gene has CDR1 MNHEY and CDR2 SVGAGI. This CDR3 is 14 amino acids long. CDR3 DNA sequence: TGTGCCAGCAGTTATCAGGGGACAAATTCACCCCTCCACTTT. Its translation: CASSYQGTNSPLHF.

This clone was counted between two and nine times. The chain recombines TRBV6-5 with TRBJ1-5; possibly TRBD1 for D (6 bases). The germline V gene encodes CDR1 MNHEY and CDR2 SVGAGI. V was trimmed by 6 bases and J by 2 bases, leaving 8 bases between them. This CDR3 region has 13 residues. The CDR3 spells CASRQGRNQPQHF. In nucleotides, the CDR3 is TGTGCCAGCAGGCAGGGGCGCAATCAGCCCCAGCATTTT.

J is TRBJ1-6 and V is TRBV9, with 7 bases fitting TRBD1. V lost 0 bases and J lost 9; bases outside the gene matches: 6. The germline CDR1 and CDR2 sequences are SGDLS and YYNGEE. CDR3 size: 15 residues. This chain's CDR3 is CASSVGQGGRSPLHF. CDR3 DNA sequence: TGTGCCAGCAGCGTAGGACAGGGAGGGCGTTCACCCCTCCACTTT. Using reference TRBV9 and TRBJ1-6 for the parts outside the CDR3, the full variable domain is DSGVTQTPKHLITATGQRVTLRCSPRSGDLSVYWYQQSLDQGLQFLIQYYNGEERAKGNILERFSAQQFPDLHSELNLSSLELGDSALYFCASSVGQGGRSPLHFGNGTRLTVT.

The chain joins TRBV2 to TRBJ2-1, with 9 bases that match TRBD2. Germline CDR1 and CDR2: SNHLY and FYNNEI. With V trimmed by 4 bases and J by 6 bases, 7 bases remained unmatched. This CDR3 has 15 amino acids. The CDR3 DNA reads TGTGCCAGCAGTGTGACTAGCGGCGCACCCAATGAGCAGTTCTTC. Encoded protein: CASSVTSGAPNEQFF.

The rearrangement joins TRBV11-2 to TRBJ2-3, with D unresolved. In germline, CDR1 is SGHAT, CDR2 FQNNGV. V was trimmed by 4 bases and J by 1 base, leaving 15 bases between them. The CDR3 is 16 amino acids. The CDR3: CASSSPWAVGTDTQYF. CDR3 DNA: TGTGCCAGCAGCTCACCTTGGGCTGTTGGCACAGATACGCAGTATTTT.

The rearrangement joins TRBV7-9 to TRBJ2-1, with 11 bases identical to TRBD2. Germline trimming cut 7 bases from V and 7 bases from J; bases unmatched to any gene: 15. Germline V gene sequence: CDR1 SEHNR, CDR2 FQNEAQ (reference sequence). This CDR3 comprises 17 residues. In DNA, the CDR3 is TGTGCCAGCAACCTCTTAATACCGGGACTAGCGGATAATGAGCAGTTCTTC. It yields the protein CASNLLIPGLADNEQFF.

The gene calls are TRBV7-2 and TRBJ1-2, with D uncertain. Trimming pared 3 bases from V and 4 bases from J, leaving 6 bases between. The germline gives CDR1 SGHTA, CDR2 FQGNSA. The CDR3 runs to 12 residues. CDR3 sequence: CASSLGSYGYTF. The CDR3 DNA is TGTGCCAGCAGCTTGGGAAGCTATGGCTACACCTTC. The full variable domain, its missing parts supplied by reference TRBV7-2 and TRBJ1-2, is GAGVSQSPSNKVTEKGKDVELRCDPISGHTALYWYRQSLGQGLEFLIYFQGNSAPDKSGLPSDRFSAERTGGSVSTLTIQRTQQEDSAVYLCASSLGSYGYTFGSGTRLTVV.

The J gene is TRBJ1-3, the V gene TRBV4-1, with D possibly TRBD1 on 6 matching bases. CDR3 length: 18 amino acids. Germline CDR1 MGHRA, CDR2 YSYEKL. V was shortened by 1 base and J by 0 bases, with 16 bases between the two germline ends. This CDR3 is CASSQGPGQRTSGNTIYF. CDR3 nucleotides: TGCGCCAGCAGCCAAGGACCCGGACAGCGGACCTCTGGAAACACCATATATTTT.